This TCR beta chain was captured in a study of regulatory T cells in long-lasting Graves disease. Through Arm-PCR of CDR3 regions and iRepertoire HTBI primers, TCR beta libraries were built. In TCRdb, the multiplex PCR reads were re-called with MiXCR into one record per CDR3 protein. This sample has 360,000 or so distinct CDR3 sequences, with 15% to 20% found just once. This clonotype was detected ten times or more. The sample's time point: newly diagnosed GD, antithyroid drugs for less than 3 months. RNA from PBMCs was the source of the TCR library. V shed 2 bases, J shed 2 bases, and the junction held 4 bases outside the gene matches. Germline V gene lookup returns CDR1 MNHEY and CDR2 SVGEGT. The CDR3 runs to 15 residues. Another study also made use of these data, one on T cells in Graves' hyperthyroidism and ophthalmopathy.

The starting material was peripheral blood mononuclear cells (PBMCs), obtained at new diagnosis, from a patient treated with antithyroid drugs. This TCR derives from a woman aged 18-30 years with Graves disease. V and J are TRBV6-2 or TRBV6-3 and TRBJ2-3; TRBD2 aligns across 7 bases. The chain's CDR3 is CASSYRAGDTDTQYF. CDR3 DNA sequence: TGTGCCAGCAGTTACCGCGCGGGAGACACAGATACGCAGTATTTT.